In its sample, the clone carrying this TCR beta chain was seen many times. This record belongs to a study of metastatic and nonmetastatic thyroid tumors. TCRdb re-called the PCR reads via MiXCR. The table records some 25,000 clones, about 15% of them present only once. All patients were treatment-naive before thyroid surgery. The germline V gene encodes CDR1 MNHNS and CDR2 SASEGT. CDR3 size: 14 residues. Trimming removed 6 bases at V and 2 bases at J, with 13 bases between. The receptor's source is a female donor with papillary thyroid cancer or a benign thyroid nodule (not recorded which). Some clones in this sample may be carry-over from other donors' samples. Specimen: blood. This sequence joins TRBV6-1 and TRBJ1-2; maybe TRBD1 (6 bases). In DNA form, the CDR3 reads TGTGCCAGCAGGGCAACAGGGACCAACTATGGCTACACCTTC. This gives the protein CASRATGTNYGYTF.